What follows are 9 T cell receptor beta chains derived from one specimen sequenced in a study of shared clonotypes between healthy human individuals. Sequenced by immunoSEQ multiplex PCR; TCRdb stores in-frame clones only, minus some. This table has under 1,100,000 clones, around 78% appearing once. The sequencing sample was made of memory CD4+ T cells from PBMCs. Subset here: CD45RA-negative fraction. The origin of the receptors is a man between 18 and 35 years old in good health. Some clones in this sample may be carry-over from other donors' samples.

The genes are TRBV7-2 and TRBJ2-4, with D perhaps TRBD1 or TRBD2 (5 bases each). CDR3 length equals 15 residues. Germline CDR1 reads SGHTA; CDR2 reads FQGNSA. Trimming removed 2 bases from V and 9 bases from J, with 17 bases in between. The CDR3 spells CASSLRRGEGFIQYF. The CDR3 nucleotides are TGTGCCAGCAGCTTACGTCGGGGCGAAGGGTTCATTCAGTACTTC.

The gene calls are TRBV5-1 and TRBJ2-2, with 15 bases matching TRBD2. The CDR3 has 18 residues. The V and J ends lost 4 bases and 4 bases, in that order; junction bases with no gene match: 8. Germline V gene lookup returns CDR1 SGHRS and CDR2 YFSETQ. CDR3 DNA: TGCGCCAGCAGCAGAGAAGGACTAGCGGGAGGGCGCACCGGGGAGCTGTTTTTT. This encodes CASSREGLAGGRTGELFF.

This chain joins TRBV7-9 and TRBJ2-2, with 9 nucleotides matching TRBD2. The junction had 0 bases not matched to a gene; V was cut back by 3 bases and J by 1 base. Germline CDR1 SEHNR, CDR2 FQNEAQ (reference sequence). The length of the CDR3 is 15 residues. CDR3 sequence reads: CASSLTSGNTGELFF. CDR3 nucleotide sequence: TGTGCCAGCAGCTTGACTAGCGGGAACACCGGGGAGCTGTTTTTT.

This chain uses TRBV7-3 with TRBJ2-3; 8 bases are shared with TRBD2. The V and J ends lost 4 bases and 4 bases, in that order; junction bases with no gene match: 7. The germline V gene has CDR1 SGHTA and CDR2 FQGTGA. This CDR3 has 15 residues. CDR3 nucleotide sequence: TGTGCCAGCAGCTCTTTAGCGGGGCCCTCAGATACGCAGTATTTT. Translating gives CASSSLAGPSDTQYF.

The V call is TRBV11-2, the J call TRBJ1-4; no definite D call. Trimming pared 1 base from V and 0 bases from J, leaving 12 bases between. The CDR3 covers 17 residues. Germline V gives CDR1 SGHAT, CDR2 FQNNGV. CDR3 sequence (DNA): TGTGCCAGCAGCTTAGGGCCTCAGCTTGCAACTAATGAAAAACTGTTTTTT. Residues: CASSLGPQLATNEKLFF. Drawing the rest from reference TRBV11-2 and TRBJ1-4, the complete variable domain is EAGVAQSPRYKIIEKRQSVAFWCNPISGHATLYWYQQILGQGPKLLIQFQNNGVVDDSQLPKDRFSAERLKGVDSTLKIQPAKLEDSAVYLCASSLGPQLATNEKLFFGSGTQLSVL.

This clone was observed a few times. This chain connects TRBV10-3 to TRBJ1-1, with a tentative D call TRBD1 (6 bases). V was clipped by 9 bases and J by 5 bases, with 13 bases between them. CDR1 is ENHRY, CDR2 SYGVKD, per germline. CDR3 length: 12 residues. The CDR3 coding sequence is TGTGCCATACAGGGAGGAGAGACTGAAGCTTTCTTT. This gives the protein CAIQGGETEAFF.

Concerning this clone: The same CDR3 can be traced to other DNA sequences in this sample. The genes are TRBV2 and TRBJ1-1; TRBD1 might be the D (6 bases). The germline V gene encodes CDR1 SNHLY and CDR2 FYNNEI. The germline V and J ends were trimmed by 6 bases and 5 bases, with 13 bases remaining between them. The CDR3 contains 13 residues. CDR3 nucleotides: TGTGCCAGCAGAACGACAGGAGGGACTGAAGCTTTCTTT. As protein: CASRTTGGTEAFF.

This CDR3 reads CASSLNRELGAFF. CDR3 DNA: TGTGCCAGCTCCCTGAACAGGGAATTGGGTGCTTTCTTT. The chain carries TRBV27 and TRBJ1-1, with D maybe TRBD1 (6 bases). Trimming left V 8 bases short and J 11 bases short, with 21 bases between. Germline V gene lookup returns CDR1 MNHEY and CDR2 SMNVEV (reference sequence). The CDR3 consists of 13 residues.

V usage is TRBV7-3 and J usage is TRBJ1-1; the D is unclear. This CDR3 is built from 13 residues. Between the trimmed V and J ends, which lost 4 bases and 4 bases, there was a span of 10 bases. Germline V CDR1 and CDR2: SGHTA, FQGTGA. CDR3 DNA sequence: TGTGCCAGCAGCTCCCTAGGCAGCACTGAAGCTTTCTTT. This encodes CASSSLGSTEAFF.